This section outlines one T cell receptor beta chain sequence together with its context. This clonotype was detected ten times or more. There is no known antigen for this receptor. Qualities for individual bases were not recorded, and no much larger clone is one base off. Donors were 30 to 45 systemically healthy Caucasian individuals from Russia aged roughly 6 to 100 years. Each donor gave ten milliliters of peripheral blood, collected into EDTA-treated Vacutainer tubes. Ficoll-Paque density-gradient centrifugation was used to isolate PBMCs, with at least 6 million obtained per sample. Trizol reagent was used to extract total RNA from PBMCs, with at least 6 micrograms per sample. The percentages of naive CD45RAhigh/CD27high T cells were determined by flow cytometry on a PBMC aliquot from every donor. The data derive from a study of blood T cells in healthy people across ages (dated by TCRdb to the mid-2010s). Regarding the research as a whole: Template switching captured roughly one uniquely barcoded TCR beta cDNA molecule per two T cells in model experiments. For two donors (one aged 18 to 29 and one aged 80 or older), the study analyzed two additional independent replicas of 1 million unique cDNA reads from the same blood draw. To avoid experimental bias, donors of different ages were spread randomly across the sequencing lanes. To track age-related changes in TCR beta repertoire diversity, the study relied on deep sequencing normalized with unique cDNA molecular identifiers. The donors were divided into four age groups: young (average 16 years), middle-aged (about 39), aged (under 70) and long-lived (roughly 86).

Receptor libraries were prepared by 5' RACE. The data were produced on an Illumina HiSeq 2500. A second PCR of about 6 to 12 cycles was run with a J-beta primer mix and a sample-barcoded 5' primer. A template-switch 5' adaptor carrying 12 random nucleotides introduced a unique molecular identifier onto each TCR beta cDNA molecule. At least 2.5 million CDR3-containing paired-end reads were obtained from each sample. All of the RNA was converted into first-strand cDNA using the Mint cDNA synthesis kit, with a TRBC-specific oligonucleotide serving as the primer. After uracil-DNA glycosylase treatment, a first 18-cycle PCR used universal primers M1SS and BC2_uni_R on all cDNA. In the authors' own workflow: Normalization of each sample was performed by random selection of 1 million high-quality reads, each carrying a distinct molecular identifier. Reads with shared molecular identifiers were discarded instead of being binned into consensus sequences. CDR3 identification, clonotype clustering and error correction used MiTCR with a Q25 quality threshold and the strictest error-elimination algorithm. A nonparametric unseen species model with Euler transformation was used to estimate a lower bound on total TCR beta diversity. The public reads were reanalyzed by TCRdb: fastp trimming at Q25, MiXCR alignment, in-frame beta chains only. Each entry merges the rows of one CDR3 protein and shows their most common DNA and genes. None of the V and J calls come from the authors' own analysis; TCRdb made them. The sample table shows over 500,000 distinct CDR3 sequences, and 40% to 65% are seen once. In total, the top ten clones hold around an eighth of the sample.

What the authors observed across the whole study: Because the CMV infection status of the donors was unknown, age-related changes in expanded clonotypes may potentially have been confounded. Conclusive comparison of naive and antigen-experienced compartments was prevented by the profiling of bulk unsorted PBMCs. Compared with the aged group, more naive CD4+ T cells, fewer expanded clones and increased TCR diversity were shown by the long-lived group, suggesting age selection. Observed TCR beta diversity per million T cells fell roughly linearly with age, and a significant reduction was already apparent by age around 36. A strong correlation was found between observed TCR beta diversity and the percentage of naive T cells measured by flow cytometry. Estimates of total diversity based on one million sequenced T cells were regarded as lower bounds and as underestimates.

The source is a woman of 80 years or more in good health. Sequencing was performed on blood.

At the DNA level, the sequence is TGTGCCAGCAGTCCCCCCGTCTACAATGAGCAGTTCTTC. Its amino acids are CASSPPVYNEQFF. In this chain, TRBV7-2 is recombined with TRBJ2-1, with the D gene not clear enough to name. V is pared back by 6 bases and J by 3 bases, with 9 bases lying between the germline termini. The CDR3 spans 13 residues, from the cysteine through the phenylalanine. Only the CDR3 part of the read is kept: 39 bases, read in frame from the first base. Taken from the germline V gene, the CDR1 and CDR2 loops are SGHTA and FQGNSA.